The 11 T cell receptor beta chains presented below share a single source sample, sequenced in a study of shared clonotypes between healthy human individuals. Assay: immunoSEQ multiplex PCR; the TCRdb copy retains only in-frame clones and omits some. The sample has around 120,000 clones; roughly 66% are singletons. Sequences were obtained from memory CD8+ T cells sorted from blood. Subset described: CD45RO+ cells pooled with CCR7-negative TemRA cells. The receptors originated from a woman between 25 and 40 years old in good health.

This chain joins TRBV25-1 and TRBJ2-1, with TRBD2 matching over 7 bases. This CDR3 comprises 14 residues. Trimming cost V 10 bases and J 7 bases; bases outside gene matches: 13. Germline V gene data show CDR1 as MGHDK and CDR2 as SYGVNS. CDR3 DNA sequence: TGTGCCATACAGGCCGGCGGGAGCGAAAATGAGCAGTTCTTC. Translating gives CAIQAGGSENEQFF.

The chain links TRBV5-1 to TRBJ1-2, with D hard to call. The CDR3 loop spans 14 amino acids. Germline lookup yields CDR1 SGHRS and CDR2 YFSETQ. The V end lost 2 bases, the J end lost 3 bases, and 11 bases lay between the germline ends. CDR3 DNA sequence: TGCGCCAGCAGCTTTGTTGGGCTGGACTATGGCTACACCTTC. Protein: CASSFVGLDYGYTF.

This chain connects TRBV6-1 to TRBJ2-4; tentatively, D is TRBD1 or TRBD2 (5 bases each). From germline, CDR1 is MNHNS and CDR2 SASEGT. V was clipped by 6 bases and J by 16 bases, with 16 bases between them. The CDR3 consists of 11 residues. The DNA for the CDR3 is TGTGCCAGCAGGGGACGCTACGATCATTACTTC. Translated: CASRGRYDHYF.

This chain connects TRBV11-2 to TRBJ2-7, with D possibly being TRBD1 (6 bases). This CDR3 contains 14 residues. Trimming took 4 bases from V and 2 from J, leaving 12 bases between them. Germline CDR1 and CDR2: SGHAT and FQNNGV. The CDR3 spells CASSSRDIAYEQYF. Written as DNA, the CDR3 is TGTGCCAGCAGCTCCCGGGACATTGCCTACGAGCAGTACTTC.

The V call is TRBV5-5, the J call TRBJ2-7; D might be TRBD1 (6 bases). The CDR3 contains 16 residues. The germline CDR1 and CDR2 sequences are SGHKS and YYEKEE (reference sequence). Trimming pared 5 bases from V and 2 bases from J, leaving 20 bases between. CDR3 protein: CASRHLPGQSAYEQYF. The CDR3 DNA follows: TGTGCCAGCAGACACCTGCCGGGACAATCCGCCTACGAGCAGTACTTC.

Note on this clone: The limits of the CDR3 on the DNA are not certain, so only TCRdb's listed CDR3 is given. This sequence joins TRBV2 and TRBJ1-5; the table's D call, TRBD1, was not checked against the DNA. Germline V gene lookup returns CDR1 SNHLY and CDR2 FYNNEI. The CDR3 is made up of 16 amino acids, end residues included. CDR3 sequence: CASRISVAVTNQPQHF.

The gene calls are TRBV19 and TRBJ2-5; no firm D call. V was trimmed by 3 bases and J by 3 bases, leaving 8 bases between them. CDR1 is LNHDA, CDR2 SQIVND, per germline (reference sequence). The CDR3 extends over 13 amino acids. The CDR3: CASSIPPKETQYF. The CDR3 DNA is TGTGCCAGTAGTATTCCCCCGAAAGAGACCCAGTACTTC. Based on the CDR3 plus reference TRBV19 and TRBJ2-5, the full variable domain is DGGITQSPKYLFRKEGQNVTLSCEQNLNHDAMYWYRQDPGQGLRLIYYSQIVNDFQKGDIAEGYSVSREKKESFPLTVTSAQKNPTAFYLCASSIPPKETQYFGPGTRLLVL.

The CDR3 reads CATSREGVPEQYF. CDR3 DNA sequence: TGTGCCACCAGCAGAGAAGGGGTCCCCGAGCAGTACTTC. The chain employs TRBV15 and TRBJ2-7; a weak D match, TRBD1 (5 bases). The CDR3 contains 13 residues. V was cut by 0 bases and J by 6 bases, with 9 bases left in between. CDR1 and CDR2 (germline): LNHNV, YYDKDF (reference sequence).

The chain joins TRBV25-1 to TRBJ1-1; D gene unclear. This CDR3 region has 13 residues. Per the germline V gene, CDR1 is MGHDK and CDR2 is SYGVNS. The V and J ends lost 8 bases and 1 base respectively, with 11 bases between them. The CDR3 bases are TGTGCCAGCTTGAGCGCACGGAACACTGAAGCTTTCTTT. Its protein is CASLSARNTEAFF.

The gene calls are TRBV19 and TRBJ2-5, with 8 bases matching TRBD1. CDR1 and CDR2 (germline): LNHDA, SQIVND (reference sequence). This CDR3 is 16 amino acids long. Trimming at V came to 5 bases and at J to 2 bases, leaving 10 bases not matched to a gene. DNA of the CDR3: TGTGCCAGTAGTTTCGCCAGGGGGCGCGGACAAGAGACCCAGTACTTC. As protein: CASSFARGRGQETQYF.

The chain combines TRBV25-1 with TRBJ2-7, with D possibly matching TRBD1 (6 bases). The V gene's germline CDR1 is MGHDK and CDR2 SYGVNS. CDR3 length: 13 residues. Trimming removed 7 bases at V and 1 base at J, with 11 bases between. The CDR3 protein is CASTHQGSYEQYF. The CDR3 DNA is TGTGCCAGCACTCATCAGGGGTCCTACGAGCAGTACTTC.